These 29 T cell receptor beta chains originate from one sample sequenced in a study of Ad26.COV2.S vaccination and SARS-CoV-2 variants (dated by TCRdb to about 2021). To prepare the library, the immunoSEQ multiplex PCR assay was applied. Imported from immuneACCESS, the table was reduced by TCRdb to in-frame sequences with V and J called. These copies leave out some clones; in studies compared against another copy, an unresolved V gene accounts for under half, and the cause of the remainder is not known. The sample table lists roughly 300,000 clones, less than 90% of them with a count of one. The top ten clones comprise roughly 10% of the sample. The treatment or condition tag for this specimen amounts to: some 20 received Ad26.COV2.S at low or high dose, single or two shots; about 5 received placebo; per-sample allocation not given. For vaccine and placebo recipients, repertoires were sequenced using samples collected on day 63 after the first injection.

The starting material was peripheral blood, obtained in a trial of Ad26.COV2.S vaccine versus placebo. The receptors derive from a person between 18 and 65 years old who received the Ad26.COV2.S COVID-19 vaccine or a placebo.

The chain is built from TRBV10-3 and TRBJ2-3; D gene uncertain. This CDR3 has 15 residues. The germline V gene has CDR1 ENHRY and CDR2 SYGVKD. Trimming took off 2 bases at V and 6 bases at J, with 15 bases between the two ends. CDR3 sequence (DNA): TGTGCCATCAGTGAGAGGACCCCCGCTTTTGATACGCAGTATTTT. Translating it yields CAISERTPAFDTQYF.

This chain uses TRBV27 with TRBJ1-5, with a tentative D call TRBD1 (5 bases). Germline CDR1 reads MNHEY; CDR2 reads SMNVEV (reference sequence). The CDR3 covers 14 residues. V lost 6 bases to trimming and J lost 4 bases, with 13 bases between them. The CDR3 nucleotides read TGTGCCAGCAGCTACGGACACGATAATCAGCCCCAGCATTTT. This encodes CASSYGHDNQPQHF.

The J gene is TRBJ2-1, the V gene TRBV30; a possible D gene is TRBD2 (6 bases). Germline CDR1 reads GTSNPN; CDR2 reads SVGIG (reference sequence). There are 13 residues in the CDR3. Trimming took off 4 bases at V and 8 bases at J, with 15 bases between the two ends. The CDR3 reads CAWNKIVADEQFF. CDR3 DNA: TGTGCCTGGAATAAAATTGTAGCGGATGAGCAGTTCTTC.

The J gene is TRBJ2-1, the V gene TRBV7-2; perhaps TRBD2 as D (6 bases). Germline loops: CDR1 SGHTA, CDR2 FQGNSA. The CDR3 spans 15 residues. V gave up 4 bases and J gave up 1 base, with 11 bases separating them. The CDR3 DNA is TGTGCCAGCAGCTCGACTAGTCTTTCCTACAATGAGCAGTTCTTC. Translation: CASSSTSLSYNEQFF.

This chain connects TRBV4-2 to TRBJ2-7; TRBD1 matches 8 bases. The CDR3 totals 16 residues. CDR1 and CDR2 (germline): LGHNA, YNFKEQ. J was trimmed by 3 bases and V by 4 bases; bases with no gene match: 11. For the CDR3, the DNA is TGTGCCAGCAGCCGAGATTACGGGACAGGCCGCTACGAGCAGTACTTC. Its translation: CASSRDYGTGRYEQYF.

The chain combines TRBV7-9 with TRBJ1-1; D remains unclear. There are 14 residues in the CDR3. V was clipped by 4 bases and J by 12 bases, with 21 bases between them. The V gene's germline CDR1 is SEHNR and CDR2 FQNEAQ (reference sequence). The CDR3 nucleotides read TGTGCCAGCAGCTCCAACGGCCCCGGACGTTACCCTTTCTTT. The encoded protein is CASSSNGPGRYPFF.

This chain joins TRBV30 and TRBJ2-3, with 10 positions matching TRBD2. J lost 1 base, V lost 0 bases, and 1 base had no gene match. The CDR3 covers 15 residues. The V gene's germline CDR1 is GTSNPN and CDR2 SVGIG (reference sequence). CDR3 protein: CAWSVSGRGTDTQYF. The CDR3 bases are TGTGCCTGGAGTGTGAGCGGGAGGGGCACAGATACGCAGTATTTT.

The chain couples TRBV27 to TRBJ1-5; D not resolved. Germline loops: CDR1 MNHEY, CDR2 SMNVEV (reference sequence). Trimming removed 2 bases from V and 6 bases from J, with 11 bases in between. The CDR3 has 14 residues. As DNA, the CDR3 is TGTGCCAGCAGTTTACTCCTCGGAAGTCAGCCCCAGCATTTT. Protein: CASSLLLGSQPQHF.

This clone was counted once. This rearrangement joins TRBV18 to TRBJ1-1; D remains unclear. The CDR3 extends over 14 amino acids. V dropped 0 bases and J dropped 3 bases, with 8 bases sitting between them. Per germline, CDR1 KGHSH and CDR2 LQKENI. The CDR3 region is CASSPPMTDTEAFF. For the CDR3, the DNA is TGTGCCAGCTCACCACCTATGACGGACACTGAAGCTTTCTTT. Filled out from reference TRBV18 and TRBJ1-1, the complete variable domain reads NAGVMQNPRHLVRRRGQEARLRCSPMKGHSHVYWYRQLPEEGLKFMVYLQKENIIDESGMPKERFSAEFPKEGPSILRIQQVVRGDSAAYFCASSPPMTDTEAFFGQGTRLTVV.

The CDR3 coding sequence is TGTGCCAGCAGCCCGGGGACTTGGGATACGCAGTATTTT. This sequence encodes CASSPGTWDTQYF. The V gene is TRBV11-1, the J gene TRBJ2-3; D possibly corresponds to TRBD2 (6 bases). Trimming removed 5 bases from V and 6 bases from J, with 12 bases in between. The CDR3 has 13 residues. Germline-derived CDR1 and CDR2 are SGHAT and FQDESV (reference sequence). Full variable domain (remainder filled in from reference TRBV11-1 and TRBJ2-3): EAEVAQSPRYKITEKSQAVAFWCDPISGHATLYWYRQILGQGPELLVQFQDESVVDDSQLPKDRFSAERLKGVDSTLKIQPAELGDSAMYLCASSPGTWDTQYFGPGTRLTVL.

This sequence joins TRBV23-1 and TRBJ1-3; 7 bases are a match to TRBD1. TRBV23-1 is recorded as an ORF, its role being uncertain. The length of the CDR3 is 14 residues. V dropped 8 bases and J dropped 1; count of bases not matched to a gene: 5. For the CDR3, the DNA is TGCGCCAGCTCAGGGGGGAGGTCTGGAAACACCATATATTTT. Translated, it gives CASSGGRSGNTIYF.

J is TRBJ2-1 and V is TRBV7-9, with D uncertain. Per the germline V gene, CDR1 is SEHNR and CDR2 is FQNEAQ (reference sequence). The CDR3 has 13 amino acids. Trimming took 1 base from V and 8 from J, leaving 9 bases between them. The CDR3 protein is CASSLEGWDEQFF. CDR3 bases: TGTGCCAGCAGCTTAGAAGGTTGGGATGAGCAGTTCTTC.

The chain recombines TRBV5-1 with TRBJ1-1; no clear D gene. V was pared by 5 bases and J by 3 bases, with 17 bases between. In germline, CDR1 is SGHRS, CDR2 YFSETQ. The CDR3 runs to 15 residues. CDR3 coding DNA: TGCGCCAGCAGTCCCCAATTTGGGGTGGACACTGAAGCTTTCTTT. It translates to CASSPQFGVDTEAFF. The full variable domain, in which reference TRBV5-1 and TRBJ1-1 provide the parts outside the CDR3, is KAGVTQTPRYLIKTRGQQVTLSCSPISGHRSVSWYQQTPGQGLQFLFEYFSETQRNKGNFPGRFSGRQFSNSRSEMNVSTLELGDSALYLCASSPQFGVDTEAFFGQGTRLTVV.

This clone is a singleton in its sample. V gene TRBV21-1 combines with J gene TRBJ2-1; TRBD1 was called by the table and not checked on the DNA. TRBV21-1 is a recognized pseudogene. CDR3 length: 14 residues. The CDR3 nucleotides read TGTGCCAGCAGCACGACAGGGGTGGGTAATGAGCAGTTCTTC. It encodes CASSTTGVGNEQFF.

The chain couples TRBV3-1 (or the pseudogene TRBV3-2) to TRBJ2-2, with unresolved D. Germline values: CDR1 LGHDT, CDR2 YNNKEL (reference sequence). The CDR3 is 13 amino acids. The V and J ends lost 5 bases and 4 bases respectively, with 8 bases between them. The CDR3 DNA is TGTGCCAGCAGCTCTAGTGGCACCGGGGAGCTGTTTTTT. It translates to CASSSSGTGELFF.

J is TRBJ1-5 and V is TRBV20-1; possible D gene TRBD1, 5 bases. The V gene's germline CDR1 is DFQATT and CDR2 SNEGSKA (reference sequence). The CDR3 loop spans 15 amino acids. V lost 3 bases and J lost 1, with 13 bases in between. The DNA of the CDR3 is TGCAGTGCTAGTAAAGGGGAAGGGAGCAATCAGCCCCAGCATTTT. It encodes CSASKGEGSNQPQHF.

The chain is built from TRBV5-4 and TRBJ2-7, with 10 nucleotides matching TRBD2. Germline CDR1 SGHNT, CDR2 YYREEE (reference sequence). The CDR3 has 13 amino acids. J was trimmed by 4 bases and V by 10 bases; bases with no gene match: 8. The chain's CDR3 is CAWNQREGYEQYF. The CDR3 DNA sequence: TGTGCCTGGAACCAGCGGGAGGGTTACGAGCAGTACTTC.

The rearrangement links TRBV28 to TRBJ1-5; possible D gene TRBD1, 6 bases. The V gene's germline CDR1 is MDHEN and CDR2 SYDVKM. CDR3 length equals 18 residues. V lost 6 bases, J lost 3 bases, and 24 bases lay in between. This CDR3 reads CASRTGWGALVNNQPQHF. The CDR3 nucleotides read TGTGCCAGCAGGACGGGGTGGGGGGCACTCGTAAACAATCAGCCCCAGCATTTT.

This clone was counted a few times. The chain carries TRBV19 and TRBJ1-4; D perhaps matches TRBD1 (6 bases). The CDR3 is 14 amino acids. The germline V and J ends were trimmed by 5 bases and 5 bases, with 12 bases remaining between them. CDR1 and CDR2 from the germline V gene are LNHDA and SQIVND (reference sequence). The CDR3 coding sequence is TGTGCCAGTAGTTTCTGGCAGGGGAATGAAAAACTGTTTTTT. Encoded protein: CASSFWQGNEKLFF. Combining the CDR3 with reference TRBV19 and TRBJ1-4 gives the whole variable domain DGGITQSPKYLFRKEGQNVTLSCEQNLNHDAMYWYRQDPGQGLRLIYYSQIVNDFQKGDIAEGYSVSREKKESFPLTVTSAQKNPTAFYLCASSFWQGNEKLFFGSGTQLSVL.

This clone was seen a handful of times. The rearrangement joins TRBV4-3 to TRBJ2-1; 12 bases agree with TRBD1. This CDR3 spans 16 amino acids. Germline assignment: CDR1 LGHNA and CDR2 YSLEER. The V gene end was trimmed by 0 bases and the J gene end by 9 bases; junction bases not matched to a gene: 6. The CDR3 sequence: CASSQDSGTGGVEQFF. The CDR3 DNA follows: TGCGCCAGCAGCCAAGATAGCGGGACAGGGGGCGTTGAGCAGTTCTTC.

This clone was seen just once. The chain combines TRBV10-3 with TRBJ1-1; the D is unclear. The CDR3 spans 14 residues. The V gene's germline CDR1 is ENHRY and CDR2 SYGVKD. The V and J ends lost 1 base and 1 base respectively, with 7 bases between them. The CDR3 coding sequence is TGTGCCATCAGTGAGTTGACGGAGAACACTGAAGCTTTCTTT. Protein: CAISELTENTEAFF.

This sequence joins TRBV5-1 and TRBJ1-6; D gene unclear. CDR1 is SGHRS and CDR2 is YFSETQ in the germline V gene. The CDR3 has 14 amino acids. V gave up 0 bases and J gave up 9 bases, with 10 bases separating them. CDR3 DNA: TGCGCCAGCAGCTTGGTAGGGCTGGGTTCACCCCTCCACTTT. Its protein is CASSLVGLGSPLHF.

The rearrangement joins TRBV7-6 to TRBJ2-5; tentatively, D is TRBD2 (6 bases). V lost 3 bases to trimming and J lost 4 bases, with 12 bases between them. This CDR3 spans 14 amino acids. CDR1 SGHVS and CDR2 FNYEAQ come from the germline V gene. The CDR3 protein is CASSFPSEGETQYF. DNA for the CDR3: TGTGCCAGCAGCTTCCCTTCGGAGGGAGAGACCCAGTACTTC.

This clone came up a few times. The CDR3 here is CASSLGGGDSNYEQYF. The DNA of the CDR3 is TGTGCCAGCAGTCTGGGAGGGGGGGACTCAAACTACGAGCAGTACTTC. The V and J genes are TRBV28 and TRBJ2-7, with D possibly being TRBD2 (7 bases). The length of the CDR3 is 16 residues. The V end lost 5 bases, the J end lost 3 bases, and 20 bases lay between the germline ends. The V gene's germline CDR1 is MDHEN and CDR2 SYDVKM.

The CDR3 coding sequence is TGTGCCTGGGGTCCAACGGTGAACACTGAAGCTTTCTTT. The encoded protein is CAWGPTVNTEAFF. V usage is TRBV30 and J usage is TRBJ1-1; no clear D gene. The germline gives CDR1 GTSNPN, CDR2 SVGIG (reference sequence). This CDR3 spans 13 amino acids. V lost 5 bases and J 0 bases, leaving 10 bases between the germline ends.

The chain couples TRBV4-3 to TRBJ2-2, with TRBD2 identical over 8 bases. Germline V lookup: CDR1 LGHNA, CDR2 YSLEER. V lost 1 base, J lost 11 bases, and 9 bases stayed unmatched. This CDR3 spans 15 amino acids. CDR3 residues: CASSQVWRGVRELFF. The CDR3 DNA reads TGCGCCAGCAGCCAAGTATGGCGGGGGGTAAGAGAGCTGTTTTTT.

The chain recombines TRBV12-3 or TRBV12-4 with TRBJ1-2, with D unclear. The CDR3 consists of 12 residues. The V and J ends lost 5 bases and 4 bases respectively, with 8 bases between them. CDR3 region: CASSRASYGYTF. Written as DNA, the CDR3 is TGTGCCAGCAGTAGAGCTTCCTATGGCTACACCTTC.

The gene calls are TRBV6-2 or TRBV6-3 and TRBJ2-7; D not resolved. Germline V gene sequence: CDR1 MNHEY, CDR2 SVGEGT. The CDR3 is 15 residues long. The V and J ends lost 2 bases and 1 base respectively, with 12 bases between them. In DNA form, the CDR3 reads TGTGCCAGCAGTTACGATCGGCCCCCTTCCTACGAGCAGTACTTC. It specifies CASSYDRPPSYEQYF.

The rearrangement links TRBV3-1 (or the pseudogene TRBV3-2) to TRBJ1-6; weak D call: TRBD1 (5 bases). Looked up from germline, CDR1 is LGHDT and CDR2 is YNNKEL (reference sequence). The germline V and J ends were trimmed by 4 bases and 8 bases, with 9 bases remaining between them. This CDR3 comprises 13 residues. The CDR3: CASSPGADSPLHF. The CDR3 DNA sequence: TGTGCCAGCAGCCCCGGGGCGGATTCACCCCTCCACTTT.